The 26 T cell receptor beta chains presented below share a single source sample, sequenced in a study of shared clonotypes between healthy human individuals. Clones were sequenced by immunoSEQ multiplex PCR, and TCRdb holds only the in-frame ones, with some missing. The sample contains 400,000 to 500,000 clones, around three quarters of which appear only once. The specimen sequenced was PBMCs. These TCRs come from a woman aged 35 to 49 in good health. Some clones in this sample may be carry-over from other donors' samples.

The chain recombines TRBV11-1 with TRBJ2-5; D remains ambiguous. V shed 5 bases and J shed 2 bases, with 15 bases lying between them. The CDR3 extends over 15 amino acids. Germline values: CDR1 SGHAT, CDR2 FQDESV (reference sequence). CDR3 amino acids: CASSRGETVQETQYF. The DNA for the CDR3 is TGTGCCAGCAGCCGTGGGGAAACGGTACAAGAGACCCAGTACTTC. Drawing the rest from reference TRBV11-1 and TRBJ2-5, the complete variable domain is EAEVAQSPRYKITEKSQAVAFWCDPISGHATLYWYRQILGQGPELLVQFQDESVVDDSQLPKDRFSAERLKGVDSTLKIQPAELGDSAMYLCASSRGETVQETQYFGPGTRLLVL.

The chain links TRBV19 to TRBJ1-5; D remains unclear. V shed 4 bases and J shed 7 bases, with 14 bases lying between them. The CDR3 runs to 14 residues. Germline assignment: CDR1 LNHDA and CDR2 SQIVND (reference sequence). The CDR3 DNA follows: TGTGCCAGTAGTAAAGAGCGCACAAGGCAGCCCCAGCATTTT. This sequence encodes CASSKERTRQPQHF.

In this sample, this clone turned up once. This CDR3 is CASSPRGQSSYNEQFF. The CDR3 DNA follows: TGTGCCAGCAGCCCGCGCGGGCAAAGCTCCTACAATGAGCAGTTCTTC. V is TRBV4-2 and J is TRBJ2-1, with a weak D call TRBD2 (5 bases). Germline V gives CDR1 LGHNA, CDR2 YNFKEQ. Trimming pared 4 bases from V and 0 bases from J, leaving 13 bases between. The CDR3 loop spans 16 amino acids.

The sample holds many counts of this clone. The V call is TRBV5-1, the J call TRBJ2-1; perhaps TRBD1 as D (5 bases). This CDR3 contains 15 residues. V was trimmed by 0 bases and J by 5 bases, leaving 12 bases between them. From germline, CDR1 is SGHRS and CDR2 YFSETQ. The CDR3 is CASSLEGARDNEQFF. CDR3 coding DNA: TGCGCCAGCAGCTTGGAAGGGGCGCGAGACAATGAGCAGTTCTTC.

V gene TRBV27 combines with J gene TRBJ2-2; tentatively, D is TRBD2 (6 bases). The CDR3 is made up of 16 amino acids. Germline V lookup: CDR1 MNHEY, CDR2 SMNVEV (reference sequence). Trimming left V 2 bases short and J 3 bases short, with 13 bases between. The chain's CDR3 is CASSLGGRVDTGELFF. The CDR3 nucleotides read TGTGCCAGCAGTTTAGGAGGGCGGGTGGACACCGGGGAGCTGTTTTTT.

The chain carries TRBV7-6 and TRBJ1-5; TRBD1 might be the D (5 bases). Germline loops: CDR1 SGHVS, CDR2 FNYEAQ. V lost 5 bases and J lost 4, with 18 bases in between. This CDR3 is built from 16 residues. As DNA, the CDR3 is TGTGCCAGCAGCCCACTCGTCGGGACGGTGAATCAGCCCCAGCATTTT. Translated: CASSPLVGTVNQPQHF.

The V and J genes are TRBV6-6 and TRBJ1-2; no clear D gene. The germline V gene has CDR1 MNHNY and CDR2 SVGAGI (reference sequence). Trimming cost V 6 bases and J 5 bases, with 16 bases left between them. This CDR3 region has 14 residues. CDR3 protein: CASRPLTGSYGYTF. CDR3 nucleotides: TGTGCCAGCAGACCACTCACGGGTTCTTATGGCTACACCTTC.

V is TRBV28 and J is TRBJ1-5; 7 nucleotides match TRBD1. The CDR3 totals 14 residues. The ends lost 10 bases at V and 6 bases at J; junction bases unmatched: 12. The germline V gene has CDR1 MDHEN and CDR2 SYDVKM. The CDR3 protein is CANSRNTGVQPQHF. The CDR3 DNA sequence: TGTGCCAACAGCCGAAATACAGGGGTTCAGCCCCAGCATTTT.

The V gene is TRBV27, the J gene TRBJ1-2, with no clear D. The CDR3 length is 13 residues. Germline loops: CDR1 MNHEY, CDR2 SMNVEV (reference sequence). V dropped 3 bases and J dropped 4 bases, with 9 bases sitting between them. CDR3 amino acids: CASSLNGPYGYTF. The CDR3 nucleotides read TGTGCCAGCAGTTTGAACGGACCCTATGGCTACACCTTC.

The chain joins TRBV28 to TRBJ2-1, with D uncertain. Looked up from germline, CDR1 is MDHEN and CDR2 is SYDVKM. With 5 bases removed from V and 11 bases from J, the gap between germline ends came to 10 bases. CDR3 length: 11 residues. CDR3 DNA sequence: TGTGCCAGCAGTCCAGGACCTCAGCAGTTCTTC. Protein: CASSPGPQQFF.

The chain uses TRBV7-9 and TRBJ1-2; 8 nucleotides agree with TRBD1. J gave up 5 bases and V 5 bases, and 19 bases lay outside the gene matches. This CDR3 region has 18 residues. Germline CDR1 is SEHNR and CDR2 is FQNEAQ (reference sequence). CDR3 sequence: CASSIDRDRKTRRYGYTF. The CDR3 bases are TGTGCCAGCAGCATTGACCGGGACAGGAAAACCAGGCGGTATGGCTACACCTTC.

The chain uses TRBV18 and TRBJ2-7, with 14 bases fitting TRBD2. Germline assignment: CDR1 KGHSH and CDR2 LQKENI. This CDR3 region has 16 residues. The junction had 5 bases not matched to a gene; V was cut back by 2 bases and J by 5 bases. For the CDR3, the DNA is TGTGCCAGCTCACCAATGACTAGCGGGAGGGGCCACGAGCAGTACTTC. This codes for CASSPMTSGRGHEQYF.

The chain combines TRBV23-1 with TRBJ1-2; D is perhaps TRBD1 (5 bases). TRBV23-1 has ORF status, its function being uncertain. The CDR3 spans 17 residues. V was shortened by 0 bases and J by 0 bases, with 14 bases between the two germline ends. CDR3 nucleotide sequence: TGCGCCAGCAGTCAATCCTTCAGGGCCTCAGCTAACTATGGCTACACCTTC. As protein: CASSQSFRASANYGYTF.

V is TRBV18 and J is TRBJ2-2, with D hard to call. The CDR3 runs to 12 residues. The germline V and J ends were trimmed by 1 base and 6 bases, with 3 bases remaining between them. CDR1 and CDR2 (germline): KGHSH, LQKENI. The CDR3 sequence is CASSPQAGELFF. CDR3 nucleotide sequence: TGTGCCAGCTCACCACAGGCCGGGGAGCTGTTTTTT.

The chain has TRBV30 and TRBJ1-4, with D hard to call. Trimming removed 5 bases at V and 4 bases at J, with 11 bases between. This CDR3 has 13 residues. CDR1 is GTSNPN and CDR2 is SVGIG in the germline V gene (reference sequence). The CDR3 DNA reads as TGTGCCTGGGGGTCGGAAATTAATGAAAAACTGTTTTTT. It is translated as CAWGSEINEKLFF.

The chain is built from TRBV6-1 and TRBJ1-1, with no clear D. The CDR3 has 13 amino acids. V was pared by 2 bases and J by 4 bases, with 8 bases between. CDR1 is MNHNS, CDR2 SASEGT, per germline. CDR3 protein: CASSELSSTEAFF. CDR3 sequence (DNA): TGTGCCAGCAGTGAACTTTCCAGCACTGAAGCTTTCTTT.

This clone was seen more than once but under ten times. The rearrangement joins TRBV9 to TRBJ1-4; the D is unclear. Germline CDR1 and CDR2: SGDLS and YYNGEE. The CDR3 runs to 14 residues. Trimming removed 0 bases from V and 8 bases from J, with 11 bases in between. The CDR3 bases are TGTGCCAGCAGCGTAGTCCAGGAGAGAGAAAAACTGTTTTTT. This codes for CASSVVQEREKLFF.

This clone was seen only a few times. The genes are TRBV28 and TRBJ1-5, with D perhaps matching TRBD1 (6 bases). Germline V gene lookup returns CDR1 MDHEN and CDR2 SYDVKM. Trimming removed 2 bases at V and 6 bases at J, with 8 bases between. This CDR3 contains 13 residues. The CDR3 nucleotides read TGTGCCAGCAGTTTAAACAGGGTTCAGCCCCAGCATTTT. The encoded protein is CASSLNRVQPQHF.

This chain joins TRBV6-1 and TRBJ2-7, with unresolved D. Germline CDR1 and CDR2: MNHNS and SASEGT. This CDR3 region has 13 residues. The V gene lost 3 bases and the J gene lost 5 bases, with 11 bases spanning the gap. The CDR3 sequence: CASSESRGDEQYF. DNA of the CDR3: TGTGCCAGCAGTGAGAGCCGTGGAGACGAGCAGTACTTC.

This clone was recorded a few times. The chain joins TRBV30 to TRBJ1-5; perhaps TRBD1 as D (6 bases). The V and J ends lost 0 bases and 6 bases respectively, with 15 bases between them. Per germline, CDR1 GTSNPN and CDR2 SVGIG (reference sequence). The CDR3 length is 15 residues. As DNA, the CDR3 is TGTGCCTGGAGTGTAGGGGGGGCCCCGGGTCAGCCCCAGCATTTT. Its protein is CAWSVGGAPGQPQHF.

The CDR3 region is CAISEQEAEQFF. The CDR3 region has the DNA TGTGCCATCAGTGAACAGGAGGCTGAGCAGTTCTTC. This rearrangement joins TRBV10-3 to TRBJ2-1; D might be TRBD1 or TRBD2, each matching 5 bases. V gave up 3 bases and J gave up 9 bases, with 9 bases separating them. CDR1 and CDR2 from the germline V gene are ENHRY and SYGVKD. This CDR3 spans 12 amino acids.

The V call is TRBV28, the J call TRBJ2-5; no definite D call. CDR3 length equals 14 residues. Germline loops: CDR1 MDHEN, CDR2 SYDVKM. Trimming left V 3 bases short and J 2 bases short, with 10 bases between. The CDR3: CASSLITLQETQYF. The CDR3 DNA reads as TGTGCCAGCAGTTTGATCACCCTACAAGAGACCCAGTACTTC.

This chain links TRBV6-6 with TRBJ2-7; a weak D match, TRBD1 (5 bases). This CDR3 contains 13 residues. CDR1 and CDR2 (germline): MNHNY, SVGAGI (reference sequence). The germline V and J ends were trimmed by 2 bases and 4 bases, with 9 bases remaining between them. CDR3 coding DNA: TGTGCCAGCAGTTACCGGAAGGGGTACGAGCAGTACTTC. Amino acids: CASSYRKGYEQYF.

This clone came up once. This chain links TRBV10-1 with TRBJ2-7; TRBD2 aligns across 8 bases. V trimming: 6 bases; J trimming: 7 bases; junction bases outside the gene matches: 11. The CDR3 extends over 14 amino acids. Germline V lookup: CDR1 WNHNN, CDR2 SYGVQD (reference sequence). As DNA, the CDR3 is TGCGCCAGCAGCGCCTCCGGGAGGGCCGGGGAGCAGTACTTC. Protein product: CASSASGRAGEQYF.

This clone was counted once. This chain links TRBV12-5 with TRBJ2-5, with D tentatively TRBD1 or TRBD2 (5 bases each). The CDR3 has 16 residues. Germline CDR1 LGHNT, CDR2 FRNRAP. Trimming removed 1 base at V and 7 bases at J, with 19 bases between. CDR3 in amino acids: CASGLAPRSGPGTQYF. The DNA of the CDR3 is TGTGCTAGTGGTTTGGCCCCCCGCTCGGGGCCTGGGACCCAGTACTTC.

The V gene is TRBV28, the J gene TRBJ1-5, with 8 bases lining up with TRBD1. Germline CDR1 MDHEN, CDR2 SYDVKM. The V segment lost 5 bases and the J segment 6 bases; nucleotides outside the gene matches: 9. The CDR3 is 15 residues long. In DNA form, the CDR3 reads TGTGCCAGCAGTCTCCACGGACAGGGCAGTCAGCCCCAGCATTTT. Its protein is CASSLHGQGSQPQHF. Full variable domain (remainder filled in from reference TRBV28 and TRBJ1-5): DVKVTQSSRYLVKRTGEKVFLECVQDMDHENMFWYRQDPGLGLRLIYFSYDVKMKEKGDIPEGYSVSREKKERFSLILESASTNQTSMYLCASSLHGQGSQPQHFGDGTRLSIL.